This record looks at one T cell receptor beta chain sequence and its context. Its antigen is as yet unknown. The time point is: week 35, safety follow-up. A 20-mer mutant IDH1 peptide at 300 ug was injected subcutaneously with topical imiquimod. Patients, over weeks 1, 3, 5, 7, 11, 15, 19 and 23, received a total of eight vaccinations. Repertoires were generated with immunoSEQ multiplex PCR, while TCRdb's copy carries only in-frame clones and drops some. Among around 57,000 clones listed, around 84% were seen once. The sample originates from a study of a mutant IDH1 vaccine in newly diagnosed glioma. About the study: Vaccination followed radiotherapy alone by 4-6 weeks, or accompanied temozolomide cycles.

The study, taken as a whole, reports: Seemingly, pseudoprogression had no relation to changes in the top peripheral T cell clonotypes. Overall, 93.3% of patients had vaccine-induced immune responses.

This CDR3 is built from 13 residues. From germline, CDR1 is GTSNPN and CDR2 SVGIG (reference sequence). V lost 1 base and J lost 9; bases outside the gene matches: 3. V is TRBV30 and J is TRBJ1-6; 7 bases agree with TRBD1. The TCR was taken from a man aged 25 to 40 with glioma. The source material was PBMCs, sampled from a glioma patient whose treatment included an IDH1 peptide vaccine. The CDR3 reads CAWSGQGVSPLHF. CDR3 DNA sequence: TGTGCCTGGAGTGGACAGGGTGTTTCACCCCTCCACTTT.